These 7 T cell receptor beta chains share one sample of origin, sequenced in a study of CD8+CD57+ T cells in acquired aplastic anemia. Individuals selected for sequencing had exhibited CD8+CD57+ cell expansion on flow cytometry. Genomic DNA served as template for TCR beta VDJ and CDR3 profiling. TCRdb fed the reads into MiXCR, producing one record per CDR3 protein. This sample has some 140,000 distinct CDR3 sequences, with roughly 54% found just once. The source material was sorted CD4+, CD8+, or CD8+CD57+ T cells (not recorded which) from PBMCs. The receptors shown here come from a human donor with aplastic anemia.

The rearrangement links TRBV2 to TRBJ1-5, with 7 bases identical to TRBD1. The germline V gene has CDR1 SNHLY and CDR2 FYNNEI. There are 14 residues in the CDR3. The V segment lost 6 bases and the J segment 7 bases; nucleotides outside the gene matches: 9. The CDR3 loop reads CASRNTGERQPQHF. CDR3 coding DNA: TGTGCCAGCAGAAATACAGGGGAGAGACAGCCCCAGCATTTT.

This chain uses TRBV15 with TRBJ2-7, with 7 bases fitting TRBD1. The CDR3 is 14 amino acids. V shed 4 bases, J shed 4 bases, and the junction held 7 bases outside the gene matches. Germline assignment: CDR1 LNHNV and CDR2 YYDKDF (reference sequence). The CDR3 sequence is CATSMRQGTYEQYF. The CDR3 coding sequence is TGTGCCACCAGCATGAGACAGGGTACGTACGAGCAGTACTTC.

This clonotype was seen just once. The rearrangement links TRBV19 to TRBJ2-7; 9 positions match TRBD2. The junction had 6 bases not matched to a gene; V was cut back by 10 bases and J by 2 bases. CDR1 and CDR2 from the germline V gene are LNHDA and SQIVND (reference sequence). The CDR3 sequence is 13 residues long. The CDR3 region has the DNA TGTGCCACCCTAGCGGGGTTTCCCTACGAGCAGTACTTC. Its translation is CATLAGFPYEQYF.

The V and J genes are TRBV15 and TRBJ2-3; 8 bases are shared with TRBD2. The CDR3 spans 16 residues. The junction had 5 bases not matched to a gene; V was cut back by 1 base and J by 2 bases. CDR1 is LNHNV and CDR2 is YYDKDF in the germline V gene (reference sequence). The CDR3 bases are TGTGCCACCAGCAGAGGACTAGCGCAACTCACAGATACGCAGTATTTT. As protein: CATSRGLAQLTDTQYF.

The chain couples TRBV7-3 to TRBJ2-5; 11 nucleotides agree with TRBD1. CDR3 length: 14 residues. In germline, CDR1 is SGHTA, CDR2 FQGTGA. V was clipped by 5 bases and J by 4 bases; unmatched bases: 3. The chain's CDR3 is CASSRDRGSETQYF. The CDR3, as DNA: TGTGCCAGCAGCCGGGACAGGGGGTCAGAGACCCAGTACTTC.

In its sample, this clonotype was seen many times. This rearrangement joins TRBV19 to TRBJ2-7; no clear D gene. Germline V gene data show CDR1 as LNHDA and CDR2 as SQIVND (reference sequence). V was clipped by 5 bases and J by 7 bases, with 15 bases between them. The CDR3 loop spans 13 amino acids. CDR3 sequence (DNA): TGTGCCAGTAGTCCTAGACTGCTATGGGAGCAGTACTTC. Protein product: CASSPRLLWEQYF.

About this clonotype: A read error may be the cause here, since a much bigger clone is one base away. The chain couples TRBV4-2 to TRBJ2-1, with 7 positions matching TRBD1. The V gene's germline CDR1 is LGHNA and CDR2 YNFKEQ. The length of the CDR3 is 15 residues. In DNA form, the CDR3 reads TGTGCCATCAGCCAAGCGATAGCAGGGGGTAATGAGCAGTTCTTC. Translating gives CAISQAIAGGNEQFF.